The clone carrying this T cell receptor (beta chain) was observed a few times. The data are from a study of blood T cell repertoires in COVID-19. Across the whole study: Samples of COVID-19 (acute and convalescent) were obtained from the United States, Italy and Spain. In each case, the material was cDNA or gDNA derived from T cells, B-cell-depleted T cells, or PBMCs.

Source study methods: Amplified reference gene primers provided the basis for estimating nucleated cell counts. Using immunoSEQ multiplex PCR, the repertoire was profiled, and TCRdb retains in-frame clones only, with some absent. D and trimming were read from the DNA, whereas the V and J calls and clone size are those reported in that table. Found here are about 360,000 clones, 86% of them singletons; the top ten hold roughly 7.1%. Seattle patient enrollment occurred during active infection, with longitudinal follow-up thereafter. The CDR3 runs to 18 residues. Germline loops: CDR1 MGHRA, CDR2 YSYEKL. V shed 4 bases and J shed 3 bases, with 22 bases lying between them.

Sequenced sample: peripheral blood. The sequence was obtained from a woman aged 60 to 75 with COVID-19, enrolled during active disease. J is TRBJ1-5 and V is TRBV4-1; the D is unclear. CDR3 in DNA: TGCGCCAGCAGCCCCGAGTCTGAACCGTCGAATAACAATCAGCCCCAGCATTTT. Encoded protein: CASSPESEPSNNNQPQHF.